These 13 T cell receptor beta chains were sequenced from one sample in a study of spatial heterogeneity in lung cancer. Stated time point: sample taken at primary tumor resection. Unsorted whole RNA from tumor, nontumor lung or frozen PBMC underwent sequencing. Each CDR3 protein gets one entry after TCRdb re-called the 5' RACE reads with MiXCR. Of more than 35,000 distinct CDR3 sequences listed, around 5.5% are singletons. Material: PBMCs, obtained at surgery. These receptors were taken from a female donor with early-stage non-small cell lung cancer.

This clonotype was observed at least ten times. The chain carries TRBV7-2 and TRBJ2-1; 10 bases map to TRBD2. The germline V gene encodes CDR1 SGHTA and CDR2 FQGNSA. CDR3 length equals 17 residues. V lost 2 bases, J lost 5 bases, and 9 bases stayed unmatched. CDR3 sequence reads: CASSLSGLALKNNEQFF. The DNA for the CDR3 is TGTGCCAGCAGCTTATCGGGACTAGCGCTAAAAAACAATGAGCAGTTCTTC. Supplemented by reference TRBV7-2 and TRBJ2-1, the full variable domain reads GAGVSQSPSNKVTEKGKDVELRCDPISGHTALYWYRQSLGQGLEFLIYFQGNSAPDKSGLPSDRFSAERTGGSVSTLTIQRTQQEDSAVYLCASSLSGLALKNNEQFFGPGTRLTVL.

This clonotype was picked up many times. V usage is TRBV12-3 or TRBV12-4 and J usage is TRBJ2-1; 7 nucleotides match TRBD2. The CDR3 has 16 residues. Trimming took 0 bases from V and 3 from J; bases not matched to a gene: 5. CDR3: CASSLAQGGGYNEQFF. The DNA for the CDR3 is TGTGCCAGCAGTTTAGCGCAGGGCGGGGGCTACAATGAGCAGTTCTTC.

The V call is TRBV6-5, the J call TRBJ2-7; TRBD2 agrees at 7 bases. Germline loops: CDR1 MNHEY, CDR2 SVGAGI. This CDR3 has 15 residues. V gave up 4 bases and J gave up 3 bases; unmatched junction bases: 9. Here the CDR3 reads CASSLALGGGYEQYF. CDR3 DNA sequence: TGTGCCAGCAGTTTGGCCTTGGGGGGGGGCTACGAGCAGTACTTC.

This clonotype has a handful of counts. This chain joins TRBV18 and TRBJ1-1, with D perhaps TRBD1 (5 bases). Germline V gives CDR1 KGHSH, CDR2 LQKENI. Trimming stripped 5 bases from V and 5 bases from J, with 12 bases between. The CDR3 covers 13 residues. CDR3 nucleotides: TGTGCCAGCTCATCACAGGTCGGGACTGAAGCTTTCTTT. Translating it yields CASSSQVGTEAFF.

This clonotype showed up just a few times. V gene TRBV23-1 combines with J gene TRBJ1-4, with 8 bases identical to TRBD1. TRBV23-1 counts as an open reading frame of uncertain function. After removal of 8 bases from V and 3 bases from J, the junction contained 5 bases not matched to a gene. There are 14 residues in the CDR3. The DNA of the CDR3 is TGCGCCAGCCTGGACAGGGACCCTAATGAAAAACTGTTTTTT. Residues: CASLDRDPNEKLFF.

The CDR3 DNA follows: TGTGCCACCAGTGACCAGAACACTGAAGCTTTCTTT. This sequence encodes CATSDQNTEAFF. V usage is TRBV24-1 and J usage is TRBJ1-1; D is uncertain. This CDR3 has 12 amino acids. Germline-derived CDR1 and CDR2 are KGHDR and SFDVKD. Deletions cut 4 bases from V and 1 base from J, with 3 bases between.

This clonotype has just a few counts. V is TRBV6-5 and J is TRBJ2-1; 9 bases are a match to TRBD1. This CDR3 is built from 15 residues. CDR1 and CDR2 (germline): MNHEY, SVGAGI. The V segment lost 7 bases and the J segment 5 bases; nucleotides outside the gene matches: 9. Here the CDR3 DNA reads TGTGCCAGCACCCACAGGGGGCTAGGACACAATGAGCAGTTCTTC. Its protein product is CASTHRGLGHNEQFF.

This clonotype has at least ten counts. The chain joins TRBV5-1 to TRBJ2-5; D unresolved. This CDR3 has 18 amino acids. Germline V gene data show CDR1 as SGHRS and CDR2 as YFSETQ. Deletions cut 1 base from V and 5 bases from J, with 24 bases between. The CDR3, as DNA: TGCGCCAGCAGCTTGTTTCCCCCAAAGGATGGCAGGCTGGAGACCCAGTACTTC. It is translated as CASSLFPPKDGRLETQYF.

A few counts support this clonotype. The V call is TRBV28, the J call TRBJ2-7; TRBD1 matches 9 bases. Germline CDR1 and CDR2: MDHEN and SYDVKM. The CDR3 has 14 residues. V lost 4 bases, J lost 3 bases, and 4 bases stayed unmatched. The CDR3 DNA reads TGTGCCAGCAGTTGGCCGGACAGGGGCTACGAGCAGTACTTC. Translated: CASSWPDRGYEQYF.

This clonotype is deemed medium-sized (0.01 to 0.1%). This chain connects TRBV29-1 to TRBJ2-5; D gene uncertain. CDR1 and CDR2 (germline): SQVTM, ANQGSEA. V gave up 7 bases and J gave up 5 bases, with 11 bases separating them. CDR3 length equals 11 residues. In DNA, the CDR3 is TGCAGCGAAAAGGTCCGGGAGACCCAGTACTTC. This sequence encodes CSEKVRETQYF.

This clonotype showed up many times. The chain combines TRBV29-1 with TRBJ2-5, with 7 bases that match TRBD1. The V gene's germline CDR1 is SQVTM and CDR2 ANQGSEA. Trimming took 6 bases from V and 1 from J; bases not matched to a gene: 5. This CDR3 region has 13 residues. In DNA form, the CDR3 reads TGCAGCGTGGCCGGGACAGCCCAAGAGACCCAGTACTTC. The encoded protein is CSVAGTAQETQYF.

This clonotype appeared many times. Here the CDR3 DNA reads TGTGCCAGCAGCTTAAACCCTATCACTGAAGCTTTCTTT. This translates into CASSLNPITEAFF. The chain couples TRBV7-3 to TRBJ1-1; D unresolved. This CDR3 has 13 amino acids. Trimming shortened V by 1 base and J by 4 bases, and 7 bases separated the two germline ends. Germline V lookup: CDR1 SGHTA, CDR2 FQGTGA.

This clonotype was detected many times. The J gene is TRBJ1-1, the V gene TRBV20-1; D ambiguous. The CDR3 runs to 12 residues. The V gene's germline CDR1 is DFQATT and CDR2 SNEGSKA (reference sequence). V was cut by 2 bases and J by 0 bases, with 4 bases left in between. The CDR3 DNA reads TGCAGTGCTAGACAGATGAACACTGAAGCTTTCTTT. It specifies CSARQMNTEAFF.